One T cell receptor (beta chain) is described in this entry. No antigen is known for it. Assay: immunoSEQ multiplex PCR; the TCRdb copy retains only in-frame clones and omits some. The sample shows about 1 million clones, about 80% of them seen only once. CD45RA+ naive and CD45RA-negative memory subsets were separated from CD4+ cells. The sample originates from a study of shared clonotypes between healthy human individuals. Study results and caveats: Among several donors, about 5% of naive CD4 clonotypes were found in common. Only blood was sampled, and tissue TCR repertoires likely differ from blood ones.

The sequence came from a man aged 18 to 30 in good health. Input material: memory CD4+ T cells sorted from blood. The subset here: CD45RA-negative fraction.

The CDR3 DNA follows: TGCGCCAGCAGCCTACCCAACACAGATACGCAGTATTTT. This sequence encodes CASSLPNTDTQYF. The chain uses TRBV5-1 and TRBJ2-3; D is ambiguous. CDR3 size: 13 residues. Between the trimmed V and J ends, which lost 4 bases and 2 bases, there was a span of 8 bases. Per the germline V gene, CDR1 is SGHRS and CDR2 is YFSETQ. Looking up the rest from reference TRBV5-1 and TRBJ2-3 gives the full variable domain: KAGVTQTPRYLIKTRGQQVTLSCSPISGHRSVSWYQQTPGQGLQFLFEYFSETQRNKGNFPGRFSGRQFSNSRSEMNVSTLELGDSALYLCASSLPNTDTQYFGPGTRLTVL.